A single sample is the source of the 12 T cell receptor beta chains below, sequenced in a study of OX40 agonist ivuxolimab in advanced cancers. Sequenced by immunoSEQ multiplex PCR; TCRdb stores in-frame clones only, minus some. This sample yields tens of thousands of clones, of which 70% to 90% are seen a single time; about 0.53% belongs to the top ten. This material consisted of CD4+ or CD8+ T cells sorted from blood, taken in a trial of the OX40 agonist ivuxolimab. The origin of the receptors is an adult with an advanced solid tumor such as melanoma, head and neck, liver or kidney cancer.

The chain uses TRBV27 and TRBJ1-2, with D possibly TRBD1 on 6 matching bases. Germline assignment: CDR1 MNHEY and CDR2 SMNVEV (reference sequence). This CDR3 contains 13 residues. The V and J ends lost 5 bases and 9 bases respectively, with 16 bases between them. In DNA, the CDR3 is TGTGCCAGCAGTCTAGGACAGTCCGGGAGCTACACCTTC. Its translation is CASSLGQSGSYTF.

This chain's CDR3 is CATSGNTGERETQYF. The CDR3 DNA is TGTGCCACCAGCGGTAACACGGGGGAGCGAGAGACCCAGTACTTC. The V call is TRBV15, the J call TRBJ2-5; tentative D call: TRBD2 (6 bases). Between the trimmed V and J ends, which lost 5 bases and 4 bases, there was a span of 17 bases. Per the germline V gene, CDR1 is LNHNV and CDR2 is YYDKDF (reference sequence). CDR3 length equals 15 residues.

The rearrangement links TRBV9 to TRBJ2-2; a weak D match, TRBD2 (5 bases). This CDR3 is 15 amino acids long. Per germline, CDR1 SGDLS and CDR2 YYNGEE. Trimming removed 0 bases at V and 0 bases at J, with 6 bases between. The CDR3 is CASSVELANTGELFF. CDR3 sequence (DNA): TGTGCCAGCAGCGTAGAACTAGCGAACACCGGGGAGCTGTTTTTT.

The count of this clone is one. The V gene is TRBV29-1, the J gene TRBJ2-3; 9 nucleotides line up with TRBD2. J gave up 1 base and V 7 bases, and 6 bases lay outside the gene matches. From germline, CDR1 is SQVTM and CDR2 ANQGSEA. The CDR3 runs to 14 residues. The CDR3 bases are TGCAGCGCTAGCGGGACCCCAGGCACAGATACGCAGTATTTT. This sequence encodes CSASGTPGTDTQYF.

The rearrangement uses TRBV5-4 and TRBJ1-1; D is unclear. The CDR3 has 14 residues. V was shortened by 4 bases and J by 8 bases, with 18 bases between the two germline ends. Germline V gives CDR1 SGHNT, CDR2 YYREEE (reference sequence). CDR3 bases: TGTGCCAGCAGCCGCGCAGGTGGGGTGCAGGAAGCTTTCTTT. Amino acid sequence: CASSRAGGVQEAFF.

The chain couples TRBV15 to TRBJ2-3; tentatively, D is TRBD1 or TRBD2 (5 bases each). Germline V CDR1 and CDR2: LNHNV, YYDKDF (reference sequence). Trimming removed 8 bases from V and 0 bases from J, with 12 bases in between. The length of the CDR3 is 14 residues. The CDR3 loop is CATGWGGSTDTQYF. DNA for the CDR3: TGTGCCACCGGATGGGGCGGGAGCACAGATACGCAGTATTTT.

V gene TRBV5-5 combines with J gene TRBJ1-2; 7 bases fit TRBD1. This CDR3 comprises 15 residues. With 3 bases clipped from V and 0 bases from J, the junction kept 5 bases outside the gene matches. In germline, CDR1 is SGHKS, CDR2 YYEKEE (reference sequence). CDR3 bases: TGTGCCAGCAGCTCCGGGGGACAGTCTAACTATGGCTACACCTTC. Amino acid sequence: CASSSGGQSNYGYTF.

This chain's CDR3 is CASSPLASRLNEQFF. CDR3 nucleotides: TGTGCCAGCAGCCCCCTAGCGAGTAGACTCAATGAGCAGTTCTTC. The chain employs TRBV11-3 and TRBJ2-1; the D gene is possibly TRBD2 (6 bases). The CDR3 runs to 15 residues. CDR1 and CDR2 from the germline V gene are SGHNT and YENEEA. Deletions cut 5 bases from V and 6 bases from J, with 17 bases between.

This chain connects TRBV9 to TRBJ1-3; D unclear. Germline V lookup: CDR1 SGDLS, CDR2 YYNGEE. This CDR3 region has 14 residues. Trimming removed 1 base from V and 2 bases from J, with 7 bases in between. The CDR3 region is CASSVNIAGNTIYF. CDR3 coding DNA: TGTGCCAGCAGCGTAAACATCGCTGGAAACACCATATATTTT.

The chain recombines TRBV5-6 with TRBJ2-7; 9 bases fit TRBD1. Germline CDR1 and CDR2: SGHDT and YYEEEE. V was pared by 4 bases and J by 6 bases, with 5 bases of the junction left unmatched. The CDR3 has 13 residues. As DNA, the CDR3 is TGTGCCAGCAGCCGGACAGGGGTTCGCGAGCAGTACTTC. This encodes CASSRTGVREQYF.

This clone was detected once. The genes are TRBV6-1 and TRBJ1-5, with D perhaps TRBD1 (5 bases). The CDR3 has 15 residues. V was clipped by 6 bases and J by 3 bases, with 15 bases between them. Germline V gives CDR1 MNHNS, CDR2 SASEGT. The CDR3 coding sequence is TGTGCCAGCAGCCAAGGAACAGGCCCCAATCAGCCCCAGCATTTT. Translation: CASSQGTGPNQPQHF.

V usage is TRBV28 and J usage is TRBJ1-5, with D possibly matching TRBD1 (5 bases). Germline V gives CDR1 MDHEN, CDR2 SYDVKM. V was pared by 3 bases and J by 5 bases, with 11 bases between. This CDR3 region has 14 residues. As DNA, the CDR3 is TGTGCCAGCAGTTTGATCGGGGGGGATCAGCCCCAGCATTTT. Protein: CASSLIGGDQPQHF.